The 23 T cell receptor beta chains presented below share a single source sample, sequenced in a study of T cell changes during pregnancy in multiple sclerosis. TCRdb's copy holds only in-frame clones and misses some; the assay was immunoSEQ multiplex PCR. This sample has around 51,000 clones, with 93% found just once. This material consisted of peripheral blood, taken in the second trimester of pregnancy. Receptor source: a female donor with multiple sclerosis, enrolled in a pregnancy study.

The CDR3 nucleotides read TGTGCCAGCTCACGCGGACAAAACACTGAAGCTTTCTTT. Residues: CASSRGQNTEAFF. This chain uses TRBV18 with TRBJ1-1; tentatively, D is TRBD1 (5 bases). The CDR3 extends over 13 amino acids. Germline CDR1 KGHSH, CDR2 LQKENI. The ends were cut back, 4 bases at V and 2 bases at J, with 8 bases in the middle. The full variable domain, rest sourced from reference TRBV18 and TRBJ1-1, is NAGVMQNPRHLVRRRGQEARLRCSPMKGHSHVYWYRQLPEEGLKFMVYLQKENIIDESGMPKERFSAEFPKEGPSILRIQQVVRGDSAAYFCASSRGQNTEAFFGQGTRLTVV.

V is TRBV29-1 and J is TRBJ2-1, with 10 bases that match TRBD1. The V gene's germline CDR1 is SQVTM and CDR2 ANQGSEA. V shed 4 bases and J 3 bases; nucleotides not matched to a gene: 9. CDR3 size: 16 residues. The CDR3 nucleotides are TGCAGCGTTGTCCCCCGACAGGGGGCATACTACAATGAGCAGTTCTTC. Residues: CSVVPRQGAYYNEQFF.

The V call is TRBV6-5, the J call TRBJ2-7; D uncertain. Per germline, CDR1 MNHEY and CDR2 SVGAGI. The CDR3 has 15 residues. Between the trimmed V and J ends, which lost 2 bases and 2 bases, there was a span of 13 bases. The CDR3 protein is CASSYKRSLTYEQYF. The CDR3 DNA reads as TGTGCCAGCAGTTACAAGAGATCGCTTACCTACGAGCAGTACTTC.

The rearrangement uses TRBV7-9 and TRBJ1-1; no firm D call. The CDR3 totals 13 residues. The V and J ends lost 5 bases and 1 base respectively, with 8 bases between them. Germline assignment: CDR1 SEHNR and CDR2 FQNEAQ (reference sequence). This chain's CDR3 is CASSLSWNTEAFF. In DNA form, the CDR3 reads TGTGCCAGCAGCCTAAGCTGGAACACTGAAGCTTTCTTT.

J is TRBJ2-2 and V is TRBV6-1, with 7 nucleotides matching TRBD2. In germline, CDR1 is MNHNS, CDR2 SASEGT. The CDR3 extends over 17 amino acids. Germline trimming cut 2 bases from V and 0 bases from J; bases unmatched to any gene: 6. In DNA, the CDR3 is TGTGCCAGCAGTGAATTAGGGAGGGGCGCGAACACCGGGGAGCTGTTTTTT. As protein: CASSELGRGANTGELFF.

V usage is TRBV27 and J usage is TRBJ2-7; D unresolved. Looked up from germline, CDR1 is MNHEY and CDR2 is SMNVEV (reference sequence). This CDR3 contains 13 residues. V lost 2 bases, J lost 2 bases, and 7 bases lay in between. CDR3 sequence reads: CASSLSRAYEQYF. The DNA of the CDR3 is TGTGCCAGCAGTTTAAGTCGAGCCTACGAGCAGTACTTC.

This chain links TRBV19 with TRBJ1-1, with 12 bases identical to TRBD1. The V gene's germline CDR1 is LNHDA and CDR2 SQIVND (reference sequence). The CDR3 length is 13 residues. V shed 7 bases and J 10 bases; nucleotides not matched to a gene: 7. Here the CDR3 DNA reads TGTGCCAGTACTTGGGACAGGGGGCTAGGAGCTTTCTTT. This gives the protein CASTWDRGLGAFF.

The V call is TRBV5-1, the J call TRBJ2-2, with 9 bases fitting TRBD2. Germline V CDR1 and CDR2: SGHRS, YFSETQ. The CDR3 is 15 amino acids. The V gene end was trimmed by 4 bases and the J gene end by 0 bases; junction bases not matched to a gene: 1. CDR3 in amino acids: CASSLAGPNTGELFF. DNA of the CDR3: TGCGCCAGCAGCCTAGCGGGACCGAACACCGGGGAGCTGTTTTTT.

This chain links TRBV10-3 with TRBJ1-1; the D is unclear. Trimming stripped 11 bases from V and 1 base from J, with 17 bases between. The CDR3 is 14 residues long. Germline V gene lookup returns CDR1 ENHRY and CDR2 SYGVKD. The DNA of the CDR3 is TGTGCCGCGAAGGAAGGACTTCAGAACACTGAAGCTTTCTTT. It codes for CAAKEGLQNTEAFF.

The CDR3 protein is CASSFSSGGYQETQYF. CDR3 coding DNA: TGTGCCAGCAGCTTTTCTAGCGGAGGGTACCAAGAGACCCAGTACTTC. The genes are TRBV13 and TRBJ2-5, with TRBD2 matching over 7 bases. V shed 3 bases, J shed 0 bases, and the junction held 7 bases outside the gene matches. This CDR3 region has 16 residues. Germline V gene lookup returns CDR1 PRHDT and CDR2 FYEKMQ (reference sequence).

The chain has TRBV2 and TRBJ2-7, with D tentatively TRBD2 (5 bases). The germline gives CDR1 SNHLY, CDR2 FYNNEI. This CDR3 has 14 amino acids. V was trimmed by 4 bases and J by 0 bases, leaving 10 bases between them. CDR3 residues: CASSGRVYSYEQYF. The CDR3 DNA sequence: TGTGCCAGCAGTGGGCGGGTATACTCCTACGAGCAGTACTTC.

This sequence joins TRBV5-6 and TRBJ2-5; 7 positions agree with TRBD2. The CDR3 is made up of 16 amino acids. Trimming took 1 base from V and 5 from J; bases not matched to a gene: 11. Looked up from germline, CDR1 is SGHDT and CDR2 is YYEEEE. CDR3 region: CASSLRTSGNRETQYF. In DNA form, the CDR3 reads TGTGCCAGCAGCTTGCGGACTAGTGGGAATAGGGAGACCCAGTACTTC.

For the CDR3, the DNA is TGTGCCAGCACCCTAGGGGCGGGAGGGAACTACGAGCAGTACTTC. Encoded protein: CASTLGAGGNYEQYF. The chain joins TRBV7-8 to TRBJ2-7, with TRBD2 matching over 9 bases. The V gene end was trimmed by 7 bases and the J gene end by 3 bases; junction bases not matched to a gene: 10. The CDR3 runs to 15 residues. In germline, CDR1 is SGHVS, CDR2 FQNEAQ. The whole variable domain, remainder taken from reference TRBV7-8 and TRBJ2-7, is GAGVSQSPRYKVAKRGQDVALRCDPISGHVSLFWYQQALGQGPEFLTYFQNEAQLDKSGLPSDRFFAERPEGSVSTLKIQRTQQEDSAVYLCASTLGAGGNYEQYFGPGTRLTVT.

The V gene is TRBV11-3, the J gene TRBJ2-7, with 8 bases lining up with TRBD2. The V gene's germline CDR1 is SGHNT and CDR2 YENEEA. This CDR3 is 14 amino acids long. The J segment lost 2 bases and the V segment lost 2 bases, leaving 2 bases of the junction unmatched. DNA of the CDR3: TGTGCCAGCAGCTTAACGGGACTAGCCTACGAGCAGTACTTC. Translating it yields CASSLTGLAYEQYF.

This clone appeared a single time. The gene calls are TRBV14 and TRBJ2-3; TRBD2 matches 9 bases. Germline CDR1 SGHDN, CDR2 FVKESK. V shed 1 base, J shed 2 bases, and the junction held 4 bases outside the gene matches. The CDR3 spans 16 residues. The CDR3 sequence: CASSQGLAGFTDTQYF. The DNA of the CDR3 is TGTGCCAGCAGCCAAGGGCTAGCGGGATTCACAGATACGCAGTATTTT.

V is TRBV7-9 and J is TRBJ1-2; possibly TRBD1 for D (6 bases). V lost 1 base and J lost 5, with 14 bases in between. Germline V gene lookup returns CDR1 SEHNR and CDR2 FQNEAQ (reference sequence). This CDR3 has 15 amino acids. The CDR3 sequence: CASSLGSGTKYGYTF. The CDR3 DNA follows: TGTGCCAGCAGCTTAGGCTCCGGGACAAAATATGGCTACACCTTC.

V is TRBV7-9 and J is TRBJ2-1; 13 nucleotides match TRBD2. CDR1 and CDR2 (germline): SEHNR, FQNEAQ (reference sequence). J lost 5 bases, V lost 5 bases, and 9 bases had no gene match. CDR3 length: 17 residues. The CDR3, as DNA: TGTGCCAGCAGCCCGACTAGCGGGGGGCTTATTGACAATGAGCAGTTCTTC. Translated, it gives CASSPTSGGLIDNEQFF.

This clone was picked up one time. The chain has TRBV9 and TRBJ1-2; 11 bases agree with TRBD1. V lost 3 bases, J lost 3 bases, and 4 bases stayed unmatched. The CDR3 runs 15 residues. The germline V gene encodes CDR1 SGDLS and CDR2 YYNGEE. This CDR3 is CASSGRDRGDYGYTF. Here the CDR3 DNA reads TGTGCCAGCAGCGGACGGGACAGGGGGGACTATGGCTACACCTTC. Full variable domain (missing parts from reference TRBV9 and TRBJ1-2): DSGVTQTPKHLITATGQRVTLRCSPRSGDLSVYWYQQSLDQGLQFLIQYYNGEERAKGNILERFSAQQFPDLHSELNLSSLELGDSALYFCASSGRDRGDYGYTFGSGTRLTVV.

The rearrangement links TRBV19 to TRBJ2-7, with 10 bases matching TRBD2. Germline V lookup: CDR1 LNHDA, CDR2 SQIVND (reference sequence). The CDR3 runs to 15 residues. After removal of 2 bases from V and 1 base from J, the junction contained 2 bases not matched to a gene. The CDR3 spells CASSISSGRSYEQYF. CDR3 bases: TGTGCCAGTAGTATATCTAGCGGGAGATCCTACGAGCAGTACTTC.

Here the CDR3 DNA reads TGTGCCAGCAGCTACCAGACTAGCGGGCAAGAGACCCAGTACTTC. Amino acids: CASSYQTSGQETQYF. The rearrangement uses TRBV11-3 and TRBJ2-5, with 10 nucleotides matching TRBD2. V lost 4 bases and J lost 2; bases outside the gene matches: 4. CDR3 length: 15 amino acids. The germline CDR1 and CDR2 sequences are SGHNT and YENEEA.

The V call is TRBV7-2, the J call TRBJ2-1, with 7 bases fitting TRBD1. This CDR3 comprises 16 residues. Germline V gene sequence: CDR1 SGHTA, CDR2 FQGNSA. The trim removed 4 bases at V and 5 bases at J, leaving 11 bases unmatched. Written as DNA, the CDR3 is TGTGCCAGCAGCTACCGGGACAGCCTACCCCACAATGAGCAGTTCTTC. Its protein product is CASSYRDSLPHNEQFF.

The V call is TRBV6-5, the J call TRBJ2-5; 7 nucleotides align to TRBD1. V shed 6 bases, J shed 3 bases, and the junction held 10 bases outside the gene matches. The CDR3 sequence is 15 residues long. The germline V gene has CDR1 MNHEY and CDR2 SVGAGI. CDR3: CASRKLGTGEETQYF. In nucleotides, the CDR3 is TGTGCCAGCAGAAAGTTAGGCACAGGGGAAGAGACCCAGTACTTC.

This clone was observed a single time. CDR3 residues: CASSRGLNTDTQYF. The CDR3, as DNA: TGTGCCAGCAGCCGGGGACTGAACACAGATACGCAGTATTTT. This sequence joins TRBV28 and TRBJ2-3, with TRBD2 as a possible D gene (6 bases). Germline-derived CDR1 and CDR2 are MDHEN and SYDVKM. There are 14 residues in the CDR3. The V end lost 6 bases, the J end lost 2 bases, and 12 bases lay between the germline ends.